Described below is a single T cell receptor (beta chain) sequence and its context. Its antigen is currently unknown. This sample stems from a study of OX40 agonist ivuxolimab in advanced cancers. Study context: Aged roughly 23 to 79 with a mean of 60 years, they were 75% to 85% male. A partial response was reached by three patients: one with hepatocellular carcinoma and two with cutaneous melanoma.

Data came from immunoSEQ multiplex PCR; TCRdb stores just in-frame clones and leaves some out. The repertoire holds 25,000 to 35,000 clones, with 84% as singletons. General observations from the study: Researchers did not determine the expanded peripheral T cells' antigen specificity. Blood T cells, both CD4+ and CD8+, expanded clonally by week 6 at 0.1 to 3.0 mg/kg.

The sequence was obtained from an adult with an advanced solid tumor such as melanoma, head and neck, liver or kidney cancer. The specimen was CD4+ or CD8+ T cells sorted from blood, collected in a trial of the OX40 agonist ivuxolimab.

The CDR3 loop reads CASSISLGNNEQFF. CDR3 bases: TGTGCCAGTAGTATTTCACTAGGAAACAATGAGCAGTTCTTC. The chain couples TRBV19 to TRBJ2-1; D might be TRBD2 (5 bases). V was pared by 3 bases and J by 5 bases, with 11 bases between. Germline values: CDR1 LNHDA, CDR2 SQIVND (reference sequence). This CDR3 is 14 amino acids long.